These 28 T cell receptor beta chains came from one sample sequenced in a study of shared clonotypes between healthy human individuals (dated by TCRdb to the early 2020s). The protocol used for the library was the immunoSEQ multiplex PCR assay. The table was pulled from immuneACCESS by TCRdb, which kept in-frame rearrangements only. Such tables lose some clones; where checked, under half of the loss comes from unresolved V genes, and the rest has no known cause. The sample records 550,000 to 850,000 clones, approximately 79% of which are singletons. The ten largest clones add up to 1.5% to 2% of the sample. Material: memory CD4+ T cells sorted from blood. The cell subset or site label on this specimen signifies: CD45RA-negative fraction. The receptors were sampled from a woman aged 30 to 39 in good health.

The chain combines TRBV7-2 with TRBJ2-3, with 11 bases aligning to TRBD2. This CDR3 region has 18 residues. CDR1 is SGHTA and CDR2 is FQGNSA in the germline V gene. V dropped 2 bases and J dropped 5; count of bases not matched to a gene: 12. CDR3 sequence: CASSLRAELAGVLDTQYF. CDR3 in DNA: TGTGCCAGCAGCTTAAGGGCGGAACTAGCGGGAGTCTTAGATACGCAGTATTTT. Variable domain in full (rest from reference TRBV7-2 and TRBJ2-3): GAGVSQSPSNKVTEKGKDVELRCDPISGHTALYWYRQSLGQGLEFLIYFQGNSAPDKSGLPSDRFSAERTGGSVSTLTIQRTQQEDSAVYLCASSLRAELAGVLDTQYFGPGTRLTVL.

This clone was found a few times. Here the CDR3 reads CASSSGLARAYEQYF. The DNA for the CDR3 is TGTGCCAGCAGTTCCGGACTAGCGAGGGCCTACGAGCAGTACTTC. The gene calls are TRBV6-1 and TRBJ2-7, with 9 positions matching TRBD2. From germline, CDR1 is MNHNS and CDR2 SASEGT. The CDR3 runs to 15 residues. V gave up 5 bases and J gave up 2 bases; unmatched junction bases: 7.

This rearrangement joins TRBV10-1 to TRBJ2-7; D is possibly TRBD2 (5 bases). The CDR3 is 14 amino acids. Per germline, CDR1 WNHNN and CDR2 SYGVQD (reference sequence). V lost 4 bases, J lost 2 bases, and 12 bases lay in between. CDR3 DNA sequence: TGCGCCAGCAGTGCAAGCTCGGGAACCTACGAGCAGTACTTC. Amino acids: CASSASSGTYEQYF.

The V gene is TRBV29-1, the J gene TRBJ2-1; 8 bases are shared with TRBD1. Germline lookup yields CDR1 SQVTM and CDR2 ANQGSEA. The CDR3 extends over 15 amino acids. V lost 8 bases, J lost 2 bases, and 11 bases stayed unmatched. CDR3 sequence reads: CSPRRDRLPYNEQFF. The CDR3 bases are TGCAGCCCGCGCCGGGACAGGCTCCCCTACAATGAGCAGTTCTTC.

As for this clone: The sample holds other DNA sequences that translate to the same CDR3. The CDR3 sequence: CASSLALSYNEQFF. CDR3 nucleotide sequence: TGCGCCAGCAGCTTGGCTTTATCCTACAATGAGCAGTTCTTC. This chain joins TRBV5-1 and TRBJ2-1; D is unresolved. The CDR3 is 14 residues long. CDR1 is SGHRS, CDR2 YFSETQ, per germline. V was shortened by 0 bases and J by 1 base, with 5 bases between the two germline ends. The whole variable domain, filled in from reference TRBV5-1 and TRBJ2-1, reads KAGVTQTPRYLIKTRGQQVTLSCSPISGHRSVSWYQQTPGQGLQFLFEYFSETQRNKGNFPGRFSGRQFSNSRSEMNVSTLELGDSALYLCASSLALSYNEQFFGPGTRLTVL.

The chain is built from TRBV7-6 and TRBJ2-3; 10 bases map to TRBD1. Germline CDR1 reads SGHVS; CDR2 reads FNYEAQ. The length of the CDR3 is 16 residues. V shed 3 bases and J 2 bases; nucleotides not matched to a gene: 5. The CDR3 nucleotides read TGTGCCAGCAGCTTTAGGACAGGGGGGGACACAGATACGCAGTATTTT. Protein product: CASSFRTGGDTDTQYF.

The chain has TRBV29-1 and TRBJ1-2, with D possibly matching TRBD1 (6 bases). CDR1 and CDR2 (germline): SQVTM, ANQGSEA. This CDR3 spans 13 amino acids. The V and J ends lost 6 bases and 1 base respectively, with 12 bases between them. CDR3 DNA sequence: TGCAGCGTATCACAGGGATTTAACTATGGCTACACCTTC. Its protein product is CSVSQGFNYGYTF.

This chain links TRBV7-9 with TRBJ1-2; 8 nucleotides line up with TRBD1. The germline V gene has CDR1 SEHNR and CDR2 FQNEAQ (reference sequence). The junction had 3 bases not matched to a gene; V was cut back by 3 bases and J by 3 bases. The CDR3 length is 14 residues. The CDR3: CASSLTGVDYGYTF. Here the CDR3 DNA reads TGTGCCAGCAGCTTGACAGGGGTTGACTATGGCTACACCTTC.

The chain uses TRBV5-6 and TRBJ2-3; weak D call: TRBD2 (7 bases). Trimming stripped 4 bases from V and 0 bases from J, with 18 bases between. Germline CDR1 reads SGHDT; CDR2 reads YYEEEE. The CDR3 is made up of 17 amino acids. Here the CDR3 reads CASSIRGGFASTDTQYF. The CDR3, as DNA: TGTGCCAGCAGCATCAGGGGAGGGTTTGCTAGCACAGATACGCAGTATTTT.

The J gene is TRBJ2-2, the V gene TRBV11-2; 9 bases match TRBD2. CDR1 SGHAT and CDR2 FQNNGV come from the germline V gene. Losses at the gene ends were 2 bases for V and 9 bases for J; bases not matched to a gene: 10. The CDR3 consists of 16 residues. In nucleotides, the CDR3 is TGTGCCAGCAGCTTAATTAGCGGGAGCGAATCCAGGGAGCTGTTTTTT. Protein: CASSLISGSESRELFF.

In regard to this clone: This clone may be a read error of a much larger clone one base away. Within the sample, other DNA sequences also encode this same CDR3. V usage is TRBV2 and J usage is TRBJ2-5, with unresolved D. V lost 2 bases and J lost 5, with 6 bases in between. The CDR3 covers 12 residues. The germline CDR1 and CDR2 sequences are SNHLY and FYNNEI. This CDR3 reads CASSERRETQYF. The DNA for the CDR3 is TGTGCCAGCAGTGAAAGGCGCGAGACCCAGTACTTC.

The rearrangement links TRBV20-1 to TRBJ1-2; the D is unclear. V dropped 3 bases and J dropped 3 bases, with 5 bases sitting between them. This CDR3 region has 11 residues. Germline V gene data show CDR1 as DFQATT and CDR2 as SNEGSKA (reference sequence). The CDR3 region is CSAREDYGYTF. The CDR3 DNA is TGCAGTGCTAGGGAGGACTATGGCTACACCTTC.

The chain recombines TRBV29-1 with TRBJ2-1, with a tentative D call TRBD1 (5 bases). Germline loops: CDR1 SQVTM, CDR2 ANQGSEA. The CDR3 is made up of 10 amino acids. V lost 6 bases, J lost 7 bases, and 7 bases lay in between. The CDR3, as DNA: TGCAGCGTAAACAGGAATGAGCAGTTCTTC. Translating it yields CSVNRNEQFF.

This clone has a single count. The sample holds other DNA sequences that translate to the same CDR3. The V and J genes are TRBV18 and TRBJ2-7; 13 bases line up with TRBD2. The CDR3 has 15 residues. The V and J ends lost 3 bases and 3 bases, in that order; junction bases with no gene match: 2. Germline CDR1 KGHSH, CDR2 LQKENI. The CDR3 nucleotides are TGTGCCAGCTCACCGCGGACTAGCGGGAGCTACGAGCAGTACTTC. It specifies CASSPRTSGSYEQYF.

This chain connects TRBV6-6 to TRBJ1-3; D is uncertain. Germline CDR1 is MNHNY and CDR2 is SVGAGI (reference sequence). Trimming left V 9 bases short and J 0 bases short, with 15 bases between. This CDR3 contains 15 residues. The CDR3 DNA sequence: TGTGCCAGTTCCTTTGGCTCGAGCTCTGGAAACACCATATATTTT. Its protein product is CASSFGSSSGNTIYF.

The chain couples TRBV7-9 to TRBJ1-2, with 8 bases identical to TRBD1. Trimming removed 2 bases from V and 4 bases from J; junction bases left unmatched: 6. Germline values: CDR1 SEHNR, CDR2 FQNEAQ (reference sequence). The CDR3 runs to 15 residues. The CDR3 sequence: CASSLTGQAGYGYTF. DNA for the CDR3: TGTGCCAGCAGCTTAACGGGACAGGCCGGCTATGGCTACACCTTC.

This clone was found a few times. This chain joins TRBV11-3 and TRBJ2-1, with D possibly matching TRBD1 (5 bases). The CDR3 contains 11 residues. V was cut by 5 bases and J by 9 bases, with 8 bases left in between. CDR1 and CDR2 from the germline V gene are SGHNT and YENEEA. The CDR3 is CASSGQGEQFF. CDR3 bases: TGTGCCAGCAGCGGTCAGGGTGAGCAGTTCTTC.

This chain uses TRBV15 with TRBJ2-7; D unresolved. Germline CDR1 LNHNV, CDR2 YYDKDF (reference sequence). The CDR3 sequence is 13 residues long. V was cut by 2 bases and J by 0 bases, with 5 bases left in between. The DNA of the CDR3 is TGTGCCACCAGCAGAACCACCTCCTACGAGCAGTACTTC. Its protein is CATSRTTSYEQYF. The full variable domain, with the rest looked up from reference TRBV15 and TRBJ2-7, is DAMVIQNPRYQVTQFGKPVTLSCSQTLNHNVMYWYQQKSSQAPKLLFHYYDKDFNNEADTPDNFQSRRPNTSFCFLDIRSPGLGDTAMYLCATSRTTSYEQYFGPGTRLTVT.

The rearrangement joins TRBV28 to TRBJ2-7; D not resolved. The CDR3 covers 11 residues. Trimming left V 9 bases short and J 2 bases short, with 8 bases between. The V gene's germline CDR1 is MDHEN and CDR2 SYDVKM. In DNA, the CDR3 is TGTGCCAGTCGGACGGCCTACGAGCAGTACTTC. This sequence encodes CASRTAYEQYF.

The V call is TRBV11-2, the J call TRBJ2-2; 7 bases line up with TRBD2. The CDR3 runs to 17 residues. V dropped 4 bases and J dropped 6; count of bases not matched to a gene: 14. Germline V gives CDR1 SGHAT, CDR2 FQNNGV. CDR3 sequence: CASSSTRAGAPPGELFF. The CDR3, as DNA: TGTGCCAGCAGCTCCACTCGGGCGGGAGCTCCCCCCGGGGAGCTGTTTTTT.

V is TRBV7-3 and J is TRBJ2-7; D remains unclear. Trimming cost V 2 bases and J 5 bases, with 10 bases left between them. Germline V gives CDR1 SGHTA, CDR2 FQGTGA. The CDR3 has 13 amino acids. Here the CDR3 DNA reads TGTGCCAGCAGCTTAGGGCAAGACCACGAGCAGTACTTC. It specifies CASSLGQDHEQYF.

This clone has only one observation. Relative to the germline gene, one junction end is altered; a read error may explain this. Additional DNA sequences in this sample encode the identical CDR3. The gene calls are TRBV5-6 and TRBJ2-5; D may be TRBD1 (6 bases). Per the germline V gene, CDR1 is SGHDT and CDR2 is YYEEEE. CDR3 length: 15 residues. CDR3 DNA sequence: TGTGCCAGCAGTTTGGGGGCTAGCTCACAAGAGACCCAGTACTTC. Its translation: CASSLGASSQETQYF.

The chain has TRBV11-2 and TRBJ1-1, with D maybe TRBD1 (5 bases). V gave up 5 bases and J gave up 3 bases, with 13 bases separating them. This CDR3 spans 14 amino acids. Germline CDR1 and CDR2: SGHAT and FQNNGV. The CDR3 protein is CASSIRQRDTEAFF. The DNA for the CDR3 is TGTGCCAGCAGCATACGACAGAGAGACACTGAAGCTTTCTTT.

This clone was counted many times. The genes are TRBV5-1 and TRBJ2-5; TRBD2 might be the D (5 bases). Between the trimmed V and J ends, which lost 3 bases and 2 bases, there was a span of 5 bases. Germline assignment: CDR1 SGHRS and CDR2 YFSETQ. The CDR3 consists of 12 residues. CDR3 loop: CASSSGQETQYF. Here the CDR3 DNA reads TGCGCCAGCAGCTCGGGGCAAGAGACCCAGTACTTC.

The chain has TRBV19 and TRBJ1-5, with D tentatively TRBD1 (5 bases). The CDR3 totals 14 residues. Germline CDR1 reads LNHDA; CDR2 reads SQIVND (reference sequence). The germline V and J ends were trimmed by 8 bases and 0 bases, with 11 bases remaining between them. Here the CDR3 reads CASGGGDSNQPQHF. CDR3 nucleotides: TGTGCCAGTGGAGGAGGGGATAGCAATCAGCCCCAGCATTTT.

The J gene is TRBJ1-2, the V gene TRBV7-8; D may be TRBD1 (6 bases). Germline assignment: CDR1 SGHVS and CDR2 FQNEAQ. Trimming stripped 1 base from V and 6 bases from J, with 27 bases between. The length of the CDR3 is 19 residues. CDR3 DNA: TGTGCCAGCAGCTTAGGGGTGCCGTCCTTGGGAAACAGGGTCCATGGCTACACCTTC. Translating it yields CASSLGVPSLGNRVHGYTF.

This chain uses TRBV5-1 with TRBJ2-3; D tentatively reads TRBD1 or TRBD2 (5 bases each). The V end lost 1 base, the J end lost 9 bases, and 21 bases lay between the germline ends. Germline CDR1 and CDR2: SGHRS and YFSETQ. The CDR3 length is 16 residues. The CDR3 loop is CASSLNTRLGDRTQYF. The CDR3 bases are TGCGCCAGCAGCTTGAATACCAGGTTGGGGGATAGGACGCAGTATTTT.

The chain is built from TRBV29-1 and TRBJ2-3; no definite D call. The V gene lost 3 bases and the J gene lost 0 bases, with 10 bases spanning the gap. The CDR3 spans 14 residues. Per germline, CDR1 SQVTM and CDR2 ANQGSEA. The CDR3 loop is CSVEIGFSTDTQYF. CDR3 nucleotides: TGCAGCGTTGAGATTGGTTTTAGCACAGATACGCAGTATTTT.